One sample yielded the 10 T cell receptor beta chains listed below, sequenced in a study of blood T cell repertoires in COVID-19. Using immunoSEQ multiplex PCR, the repertoire was profiled, and TCRdb retains in-frame clones only, with some absent. The profile shows about 270,000 clones, 86% of them singletons. Sequenced input: peripheral blood. The source is a woman in her 30s with COVID-19, enrolled during active disease.

The chain carries TRBV25-1 and TRBJ2-1, with 12 bases fitting TRBD2. With 6 bases clipped from V and 6 bases from J, the junction kept 9 bases outside the gene matches. The CDR3 length is 16 residues. Per the germline V gene, CDR1 is MGHDK and CDR2 is SYGVNS. DNA of the CDR3: TGTGCCAGCAGAGGGGCTAGCGGGGGGGCAATCAATGAGCAGTTCTTC. Translation: CASRGASGGAINEQFF.

In its sample, this clone was seen once. The chain couples TRBV2 to TRBJ2-2; 9 nucleotides match TRBD1. Germline lookup yields CDR1 SNHLY and CDR2 FYNNEI. The CDR3 length is 16 residues. With 7 bases clipped from V and 1 base from J, the junction kept 7 bases outside the gene matches. The CDR3 DNA sequence: TGTGCCAGCACCACCTGGACAGGGGTGAACACCGGGGAGCTGTTTTTT. This translates into CASTTWTGVNTGELFF.

The rearrangement links TRBV4-1 to TRBJ2-2; 9 bases fit TRBD1. The CDR3 has 17 residues. CDR1 and CDR2 from the germline V gene are MGHRA and YSYEKL. Germline trimming cut 4 bases from V and 4 bases from J; bases unmatched to any gene: 10. This CDR3 reads CASSRGLQGATTGELFF. CDR3 in DNA: TGCGCCAGCAGCCGCGGACTACAGGGGGCAACCACCGGGGAGCTGTTTTTT.

The chain employs TRBV18 and TRBJ2-5, with TRBD1 as a possible D gene (6 bases). This CDR3 is built from 14 residues. Germline V gene lookup returns CDR1 KGHSH and CDR2 LQKENI. The V end was cut by 3 bases, the J end by 7 bases, with 15 bases between. This CDR3 reads CASSPRHREGTQYF. The DNA of the CDR3 is TGTGCCAGCTCACCCCGGCACAGGGAAGGGACCCAGTACTTC.

The chain employs TRBV10-2 and TRBJ2-3, with 9 bases fitting TRBD2. Germline V gene data show CDR1 as WSHSY and CDR2 as SAAADI. The CDR3 is 14 amino acids. J was trimmed by 1 base and V by 8 bases; bases with no gene match: 4. The CDR3 sequence is CASGERGGTDTQYF. For the CDR3, the DNA is TGCGCCAGCGGGGAGCGGGGGGGCACAGATACGCAGTATTTT.

The CDR3 coding sequence is TGTGCCAGCAGTTATGGGGGGGGTCCGTCCACCTTC. This codes for CASSYGGGPSTF. V and J are TRBV6-5 and TRBJ1-2; D is possibly TRBD1 (5 bases). With 3 bases removed from V and 13 bases from J, the gap between germline ends came to 15 bases. The CDR3 is made up of 12 amino acids. CDR1 is MNHEY, CDR2 SVGAGI, per germline.

This clone was counted a single time. The chain carries TRBV7-7 and TRBJ2-5; 7 bases are shared with TRBD2. Germline CDR1 is SSHAT and CDR2 is FNYEAQ (reference sequence). The CDR3 spans 14 residues. The trim removed 4 bases at V and 4 bases at J, leaving 6 bases unmatched. CDR3 sequence (DNA): TGTGCCAGCAGCTCGACTAGCACGAGAGAGACCCAGTACTTC. Residues: CASSSTSTRETQYF.

This rearrangement joins TRBV5-1 to TRBJ1-6; TRBD1 matches 9 bases. This CDR3 is built from 16 residues. Germline CDR1 reads SGHRS; CDR2 reads YFSETQ. The V segment lost 2 bases and the J segment 5 bases; nucleotides outside the gene matches: 5. CDR3 DNA: TGCGCCAGCAGCTTACTCGGACAGGGGCATAATTCACCCCTCCACTTT. This gives the protein CASSLLGQGHNSPLHF. Variable domain in full (rest from reference TRBV5-1 and TRBJ1-6): KAGVTQTPRYLIKTRGQQVTLSCSPISGHRSVSWYQQTPGQGLQFLFEYFSETQRNKGNFPGRFSGRQFSNSRSEMNVSTLELGDSALYLCASSLLGQGHNSPLHFGNGTRLTVT.

The chain uses TRBV10-3 and TRBJ2-7, with D possibly matching TRBD2 (6 bases). Trimming took 8 bases from V and 3 from J, leaving 14 bases between them. Germline CDR1 and CDR2: ENHRY and SYGVKD. The CDR3 has 13 residues. The CDR3 here is CAIGRDSHYEQYF. Written as DNA, the CDR3 is TGTGCCATCGGCCGGGACTCGCACTACGAGCAGTACTTC.

This rearrangement joins TRBV10-2 to TRBJ2-3; 8 bases fit TRBD2. This CDR3 has 20 residues. The J segment lost 2 bases and the V segment lost 2 bases, leaving 18 bases of the junction unmatched. From germline, CDR1 is WSHSY and CDR2 SAAADI. The CDR3 region has the DNA TGCGCCAGCAGTGAGGCGGGACTAGTCAGGCTCGAGTTCTACACAGATACGCAGTATTTT. Encoded protein: CASSEAGLVRLEFYTDTQYF.